The 17 T cell receptor beta chains below were found in one sample sequenced in a study of CD8 T cells in Susac syndrome (dated by TCRdb to between 2017 and 2020). The receptor library was made with the immunoSEQ multiplex PCR assay. RNA was extracted using the RNeasy kit, and roughly 0.45 to 1 microgram was reverse transcribed with random hexamers. In TCRdb, the public reads were trimmed at Q25 with fastp and aligned with MiXCR, with productive beta chains retained. For every CDR3 protein sequence, its rows merge into one entry that carries the most common genes and DNA. Within this sample are about 130,000 distinct CDR3 sequences, with around 94% of them counted one time only. Around 0.078% of the sample is held by the ten biggest clonotypes. The sample comprised CD4+ T cells from PBMCs. These receptor sequences come from a human donor in good health.

This chain uses TRBV18 with TRBJ2-3; tentative D call: TRBD2 (5 bases). Trimming shortened V by 2 bases and J by 0 bases, and 6 bases separated the two germline ends. Germline CDR1 KGHSH, CDR2 LQKENI. The CDR3 is made up of 14 amino acids. CDR3 amino acids: CASSPIASTDTQYF. The DNA of the CDR3 is TGTGCCAGCTCACCAATAGCGAGCACAGATACGCAGTATTTT.

CDR3 sequence reads: CSASGASGEYGETQYF. The CDR3 DNA reads as TGCAGTGCTTCAGGGGCTAGCGGAGAGTATGGGGAGACCCAGTACTTC. The chain carries TRBV20-1 and TRBJ2-5, with D possibly matching TRBD2 (7 bases). Germline V gene lookup returns CDR1 DFQATT and CDR2 SNEGSKA (reference sequence). Trimming removed 5 bases at V and 5 bases at J, with 24 bases between. The CDR3 extends over 16 amino acids.

The V call is TRBV3-1, the J call TRBJ1-2; TRBD1 is a possible D gene (5 bases). The CDR3 loop spans 13 amino acids. With 5 bases removed from V and 1 base from J, the gap between germline ends came to 8 bases. Germline CDR1 is LGHDT and CDR2 is YNNKEL (reference sequence). This chain's CDR3 is CASSVTDNYGYTF. CDR3 DNA sequence: TGTGCCAGCAGCGTGACAGATAACTATGGCTACACCTTC.

The rearrangement links TRBV5-1 to TRBJ1-2; TRBD1 might be the D (6 bases). The germline CDR1 and CDR2 sequences are SGHRS and YFSETQ. The ends were cut back, 4 bases at V and 8 bases at J, with 21 bases in the middle. The CDR3 sequence is 15 residues long. The CDR3 region has the DNA TGCGCCAGCAGCGATAACCCGGGACACCAAAGCGGCTACACCTTC. Its translation is CASSDNPGHQSGYTF.

The V gene is TRBV20-1, the J gene TRBJ2-3, with TRBD2 matching 7 bases. Trimming cost V 1 base and J 2 bases; bases outside gene matches: 6. Germline CDR1 is DFQATT and CDR2 is SNEGSKA (reference sequence). CDR3 length: 15 amino acids. DNA of the CDR3: TGCAGTGCTAGAGCGTCTAGCGGAAACACAGATACGCAGTATTTT. Translating gives CSARASSGNTDTQYF.

The chain carries TRBV7-9 and TRBJ2-3; 7 bases agree with TRBD1. Trimming cost V 1 base and J 0 bases; bases outside gene matches: 7. The length of the CDR3 is 17 residues. Germline V gives CDR1 SEHNR, CDR2 FQNEAQ (reference sequence). Here the CDR3 DNA reads TGTGCCAGCAGCTTAGGCTCCGGGACAGCTAGCACAGATACGCAGTATTTT. Translation gives CASSLGSGTASTDTQYF.

V usage is TRBV29-1 and J usage is TRBJ2-3, with D perhaps TRBD2 (5 bases). V shed 6 bases and J shed 3 bases, with 16 bases lying between them. CDR1 is SQVTM and CDR2 is ANQGSEA in the germline V gene. This CDR3 is 14 amino acids long. The CDR3 reads CSVGIGQRTDTQYF. In DNA form, the CDR3 reads TGCAGCGTCGGGATAGGTCAGCGTACAGATACGCAGTATTTT.

The gene calls are TRBV20-1 and TRBJ2-5; D not certain. The germline CDR1 and CDR2 sequences are DFQATT and SNEGSKA (reference sequence). The V end lost 3 bases, the J end lost 1 base, and 6 bases lay between the germline ends. This CDR3 is built from 12 residues. The CDR3 sequence: CSASRRQETQYF. Here the CDR3 DNA reads TGCAGTGCTAGTCGTCGCCAAGAGACCCAGTACTTC.

This clonotype was detected only once. The rearrangement links TRBV29-1 to TRBJ1-2, with TRBD1 matching 9 bases. The length of the CDR3 is 15 residues. Trimming at V came to 4 bases and at J to 6 bases, leaving 12 bases not matched to a gene. From germline, CDR1 is SQVTM and CDR2 ANQGSEA. CDR3 nucleotides: TGCAGCGTTGCAGGTCGCGGACAGGGGATTCATGGCTACACCTTC. This encodes CSVAGRGQGIHGYTF.

V usage is TRBV30 and J usage is TRBJ1-3; 9 nucleotides match TRBD1. Trimming at V came to 1 base and at J to 4 bases, leaving 5 bases not matched to a gene. The length of the CDR3 is 15 residues. From germline, CDR1 is GTSNPN and CDR2 SVGIG (reference sequence). CDR3 sequence (DNA): TGTGCCTGGAGTGGGGACAGGGCCAGAGGAAACACCATATATTTT. Translated: CAWSGDRARGNTIYF. Full variable domain (missing parts from reference TRBV30 and TRBJ1-3): SQTIHQWPATLVQPVGSPLSLECTVEGTSNPNLYWYRQAAGRGLQLLFYSVGIGQISSEVPQNLSASRPQDRQFILSSKKLLLSDSGFYLCAWSGDRARGNTIYFGEGSWLTVV.

The chain couples TRBV6-2 or TRBV6-3 to TRBJ1-1, with a weak D call TRBD1 (5 bases). The V gene's germline CDR1 is MNHEY and CDR2 SVGEGT. This CDR3 is 16 amino acids long. V was pared by 2 bases and J by 0 bases, with 13 bases between. CDR3 sequence (DNA): TGTGCCAGCAGTTACCCTCGGACACTTTTGAACACTGAAGCTTTCTTT. Its translation is CASSYPRTLLNTEAFF.

The chain uses TRBV5-4 and TRBJ2-5, with 7 bases matching TRBD2. The CDR3 extends over 14 amino acids. J was trimmed by 5 bases and V by 5 bases; bases with no gene match: 9. Germline V gene data show CDR1 as SGHNT and CDR2 as YYREEE (reference sequence). The CDR3 is CASSNAGAEETQYF. The CDR3 DNA is TGTGCCAGCAGTAACGCGGGAGCCGAGGAGACCCAGTACTTC.

A single count supports this clonotype. The chain joins TRBV9 to TRBJ2-1; 10 bases fit TRBD2. Germline V gene data show CDR1 as SGDLS and CDR2 as YYNGEE. J lost 9 bases, V lost 0 bases, and 6 bases had no gene match. The CDR3 runs 15 residues. Here the CDR3 reads CASSVVSSGSVEQFF. The CDR3 DNA sequence: TGTGCCAGCAGCGTAGTGTCTAGCGGGAGTGTTGAGCAGTTCTTC.

This clonotype has only a few counts. V gene TRBV5-6 combines with J gene TRBJ1-2; 7 bases map to TRBD1. The CDR3 runs to 12 residues. Germline V gene lookup returns CDR1 SGHDT and CDR2 YYEEEE. J gave up 6 bases and V 4 bases, and 3 bases lay outside the gene matches. CDR3 loop: CASSPGTDGYTF. The CDR3 region has the DNA TGTGCCAGCAGCCCCGGGACAGATGGCTACACCTTC.

This chain joins TRBV11-2 and TRBJ2-7, with 8 bases fitting TRBD1. Germline values: CDR1 SGHAT, CDR2 FQNNGV. The CDR3 length is 13 residues. Trimming removed 5 bases from V and 6 bases from J; junction bases left unmatched: 6. This chain's CDR3 is CASSGQGYGEQYF. In DNA form, the CDR3 reads TGTGCCAGCAGCGGACAGGGCTATGGCGAGCAGTACTTC.

The chain links TRBV7-2 to TRBJ2-7, with 10 bases lining up with TRBD1. Germline lookup yields CDR1 SGHTA and CDR2 FQGNSA. The CDR3 covers 15 residues. Germline trimming cut 4 bases from V and 1 base from J; bases unmatched to any gene: 4. The chain's CDR3 is CASSYGQGVSYEQYF. In DNA form, the CDR3 reads TGTGCCAGCAGCTATGGACAGGGGGTTTCCTACGAGCAGTACTTC.

The genes are TRBV5-1 and TRBJ1-1; TRBD1 agrees at 9 bases. The CDR3 is 16 residues long. J lost 4 bases, V lost 3 bases, and 10 bases had no gene match. CDR1 and CDR2 (germline): SGHRS, YFSETQ. The CDR3, as DNA: TGCGCCAGCAGCTCTTCCGGTGCGGGACAGGGCACTGAAGCTTTCTTT. Its protein product is CASSSSGAGQGTEAFF.